This TCR beta chain was captured in a study of cytomegalovirus exposure and HLA in healthy donors. V was shortened by 3 bases and J by 3 bases, with 12 bases between the two germline ends. This CDR3 is 14 amino acids long. The germline gives CDR1 SGHKS, CDR2 YYEKEE (reference sequence). Researchers ran the PCR with 60 Vbeta and 13 Jbeta primers. Libraries were prepared by immunoSEQ multiplex PCR; TCRdb keeps only in-frame clonotypes and omits some of them. The table shows 150,000 to 200,000 clones, with 70% to 90% occurring only once. Study findings and constraints: Analyses of presence/absence relied on an assumption of roughly uniform sequencing depth across donors. Researchers reported from a later analysis that most CMV-associated TCR beta chains appeared HLA-restricted. One cluster of highly shared sequence variants probably arose as a sequencing artifact. The classifier, whose performance was assessed in both the original and validation cohorts, reportedly diagnosed cytomegalovirus status with high specificity and sensitivity.

This clone has more than one count but fewer than ten. Its antigen is unidentified. The V and J genes are TRBV5-5 and TRBJ1-1, with TRBD1 as a possible D gene (5 bases). Material: PBMCs. This clonotype was sampled from a woman aged 18-35 years in good health and CMV-seronegative. This chain's CDR3 is CASSWRGLDTEAFF. The DNA of the CDR3 is TGTGCCAGCAGCTGGCGGGGACTGGACACTGAAGCTTTCTTT.